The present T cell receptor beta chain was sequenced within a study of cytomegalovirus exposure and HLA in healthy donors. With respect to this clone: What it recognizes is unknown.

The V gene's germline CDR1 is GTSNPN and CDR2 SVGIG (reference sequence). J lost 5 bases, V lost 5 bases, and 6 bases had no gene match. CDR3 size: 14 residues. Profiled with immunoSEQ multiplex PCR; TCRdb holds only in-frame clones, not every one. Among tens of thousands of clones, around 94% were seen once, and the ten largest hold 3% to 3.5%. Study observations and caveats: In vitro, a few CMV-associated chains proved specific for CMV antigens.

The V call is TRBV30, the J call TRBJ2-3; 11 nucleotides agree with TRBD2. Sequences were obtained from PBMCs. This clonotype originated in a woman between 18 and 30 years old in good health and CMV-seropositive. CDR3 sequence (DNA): TGTGCCTGGGACGAGACTAGCGGGGTAGATACGCAGTATTTT. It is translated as CAWDETSGVDTQYF. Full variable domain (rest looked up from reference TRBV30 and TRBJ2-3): SQTIHQWPATLVQPVGSPLSLECTVEGTSNPNLYWYRQAAGRGLQLLFYSVGIGQISSEVPQNLSASRPQDRQFILSSKKLLLSDSGFYLCAWDETSGVDTQYFGPGTRLTVL.